Shown below are 24 T cell receptor beta chains from a single sample sequenced in a study of PD-L1 blockade in urothelial cancer. Indicated time point: pretreatment peripheral blood. Sequenced by immunoSEQ multiplex PCR; TCRdb stores in-frame clones only, minus some. Counted here are tens of thousands of clones, 84% occurring once; the ten biggest clones make up around 2.1%. The sample here was PBMCs, taken around atezolizumab (anti-PD-L1) treatment. These TCRs come from a man in his fifties or sixties with urothelial cancer.

V gene TRBV7-6 combines with J gene TRBJ2-5; TRBD1 matches 8 bases. This CDR3 is 15 amino acids long. CDR1 and CDR2 (germline): SGHVS, FNYEAQ. V gave up 1 base and J gave up 5 bases; unmatched junction bases: 6. The CDR3: CASSLGTGFVETQYF. In DNA, the CDR3 is TGTGCCAGCAGCTTAGGGACAGGGTTTGTGGAGACCCAGTACTTC.

The chain has TRBV19 and TRBJ2-1; 7 bases align to TRBD2. The CDR3 runs 16 residues. J lost 2 bases, V lost 6 bases, and 10 bases had no gene match. CDR1 and CDR2 (germline): LNHDA, SQIVND (reference sequence). CDR3 nucleotide sequence: TGTGCCAGTAGGCGCCTTTCGGGAGGCACCTACAATGAGCAGTTCTTC. It codes for CASRRLSGGTYNEQFF.

This clone showed up just a few times. The rearrangement uses TRBV4-1 and TRBJ2-7; a weak D match, TRBD1 (5 bases). V was clipped by 2 bases and J by 4 bases, with 12 bases between them. The CDR3 sequence is 14 residues long. The germline V gene encodes CDR1 MGHRA and CDR2 YSYEKL. Here the CDR3 reads CASSQNFQGYEQYF. The CDR3 DNA follows: TGCGCCAGCAGCCAAAACTTCCAGGGTTACGAGCAGTACTTC.

The table lists this clone with a few counts. This chain connects TRBV21-1 to TRBJ2-7; the tabulated D call, TRBD2, remains unverified against the DNA. TRBV21-1 is a pseudogene segment. CDR3 size: 13 residues. The CDR3 loop reads CASSLTRPTEQYF. CDR3 sequence (DNA): TGTGCCAGCAGCCTGACGAGGCCTACAGAGCAGTACTTC.

The chain combines TRBV7-9 with TRBJ1-2; D ambiguous. The CDR3 covers 15 residues. V dropped 4 bases and J dropped 0 bases, with 12 bases sitting between them. Germline V lookup: CDR1 SEHNR, CDR2 FQNEAQ (reference sequence). In DNA form, the CDR3 reads TGTGCCAGCAGCTCCCCGGACGGGACTAACTATGGCTACACCTTC. Protein: CASSSPDGTNYGYTF. The whole variable domain, filled in from reference TRBV7-9 and TRBJ1-2, reads DTGVSQNPRHKITKRGQNVTFRCDPISEHNRLYWYRQTLGQGPEFLTYFQNEAQLEKSRLLSDRFSAERPKGSFSTLEIQRTEQGDSAMYLCASSSPDGTNYGYTFGSGTRLTVV.

The V call is TRBV5-6, the J call TRBJ2-3; 12 bases align to TRBD2. Germline trimming cut 5 bases from V and 6 bases from J; bases unmatched to any gene: 7. Germline CDR1 is SGHDT and CDR2 is YYEEEE. The CDR3 contains 15 residues. The DNA for the CDR3 is TGTGCCAGCAGGCCTAGCGGGAGGGCCACGGATACGCAGTATTTT. Translated, it gives CASRPSGRATDTQYF.

The chain has TRBV5-1 and TRBJ1-2; TRBD1 is a possible D gene (6 bases). This CDR3 spans 14 amino acids. CDR1 and CDR2 from the germline V gene are SGHRS and YFSETQ. Trimming took 0 bases from V and 0 from J, leaving 6 bases between them. CDR3 DNA: TGCGCCAGCAGCTTGGGGGACACTAACTATGGCTACACCTTC. It yields the protein CASSLGDTNYGYTF.

The V call is TRBV6-1, the J call TRBJ2-3; 7 bases match TRBD2. Losses at the gene ends were 3 bases for V and 0 bases for J; bases not matched to a gene: 9. This CDR3 contains 17 residues. Germline CDR1 reads MNHNS; CDR2 reads SASEGT. The CDR3 loop is CASSDDRGRGSTDTQYF. The CDR3 DNA reads TGTGCCAGCAGTGATGATCGGGGGAGGGGAAGCACAGATACGCAGTATTTT.

This sequence joins TRBV7-2 and TRBJ2-7; tentatively, D is TRBD2 (5 bases). Trimming cost V 3 bases and J 2 bases, with 11 bases left between them. The germline gives CDR1 SGHTA, CDR2 FQGNSA. The CDR3 extends over 14 amino acids. The CDR3 spells CASSFGADTYEQYF. The CDR3 nucleotides are TGTGCCAGCAGCTTCGGAGCGGATACCTACGAGCAGTACTTC.

The chain has TRBV9 and TRBJ2-7; possibly TRBD2 for D (5 bases). The ends were cut back, 0 bases at V and 1 base at J, with 8 bases in the middle. CDR1 is SGDLS and CDR2 is YYNGEE in the germline V gene. The CDR3 covers 14 residues. CDR3 residues: CASSVVGGSYEQYF. CDR3 bases: TGTGCCAGCAGCGTAGTAGGCGGGTCCTACGAGCAGTACTTC.

The chain links TRBV5-1 to TRBJ2-1; D might be TRBD2 (6 bases). Per the germline V gene, CDR1 is SGHRS and CDR2 is YFSETQ. The ends were cut back, 1 base at V and 8 bases at J, with 22 bases in the middle. The CDR3 has 17 residues. The CDR3 sequence: CASSLSPSSAGGYEQFF. The CDR3 coding sequence is TGCGCCAGCAGCTTGTCACCCTCTAGCGCGGGTGGGTATGAGCAGTTCTTC.

The chain has TRBV7-8 and TRBJ1-1; D gene uncertain. The CDR3 sequence is 12 residues long. Trimming removed 0 bases from V and 5 bases from J, with 4 bases in between. Looked up from germline, CDR1 is SGHVS and CDR2 is FQNEAQ. The CDR3: CASSLAITEAFF. As DNA, the CDR3 is TGTGCCAGCAGCTTAGCAATAACTGAAGCTTTCTTT.

The V gene is TRBV19, the J gene TRBJ2-6; 9 bases align to TRBD1. After removal of 3 bases from V and 2 bases from J, the junction contained 2 bases not matched to a gene. Germline CDR1 is LNHDA and CDR2 is SQIVND (reference sequence). The CDR3 spans 16 residues. This CDR3 is CASSITGGAGANVLTF. The DNA of the CDR3 is TGTGCCAGTAGTATCACAGGGGGCGCTGGGGCCAACGTCCTGACTTTC.

The rearrangement joins TRBV5-1 to TRBJ1-3, with 8 bases that match TRBD1. Germline CDR1 is SGHRS and CDR2 is YFSETQ. This CDR3 has 15 amino acids. V trimming: 4 bases; J trimming: 4 bases; junction bases outside the gene matches: 7. CDR3 loop: CASSGQGARGNTIYF. The CDR3 DNA reads TGCGCCAGCAGCGGCCAGGGGGCAAGGGGAAACACCATATATTTT.

The chain carries TRBV5-8 and TRBJ1-2; D ambiguous. Trimming cost V 4 bases and J 2 bases, with 9 bases left between them. Germline CDR1 and CDR2: SGHTS and YDEGEE. The CDR3 is 13 residues long. CDR3 bases: TGTGCCAGCAGCCTTAACAAGAACTATGGCTACACCTTC. Its translation: CASSLNKNYGYTF.

The chain links TRBV30 to TRBJ1-1; D may be TRBD1 (5 bases). Trimming cost V 4 bases and J 5 bases, with 14 bases left between them. This CDR3 contains 13 residues. The germline V gene encodes CDR1 GTSNPN and CDR2 SVGIG (reference sequence). CDR3 sequence (DNA): TGTGCCTGGATAGGGAAGGGGAAAACTGAAGCTTTCTTT. It yields the protein CAWIGKGKTEAFF.

The chain employs TRBV30 and TRBJ1-1; D is perhaps TRBD1 (5 bases). The CDR3 is 14 amino acids. Germline V gene data show CDR1 as GTSNPN and CDR2 as SVGIG (reference sequence). V was cut by 3 bases and J by 3 bases, with 14 bases left in between. DNA of the CDR3: TGTGCCTGGAGGTGGGGGGACCAATACACTGAAGCTTTCTTT. Protein product: CAWRWGDQYTEAFF.

This rearrangement joins TRBV7-2 to TRBJ1-1; 7 nucleotides match TRBD1. This CDR3 spans 15 amino acids. Trimming took 2 bases from V and 0 from J; bases not matched to a gene: 3. Looked up from germline, CDR1 is SGHTA and CDR2 is FQGNSA. CDR3 nucleotide sequence: TGTGCCAGCAGCTTAAGGGGGCGCGTGAACACTGAAGCTTTCTTT. The encoded protein is CASSLRGRVNTEAFF.

The chain recombines TRBV5-4 with TRBJ2-2, with D tentatively TRBD2 (6 bases). The germline CDR1 and CDR2 sequences are SGHNT and YYREEE (reference sequence). Trimming stripped 6 bases from V and 3 bases from J, with 12 bases between. The CDR3 loop spans 14 amino acids. The DNA for the CDR3 is TGTGCCAGCACAGGACTAAAGGACACCGGGGAGCTGTTTTTT. It yields the protein CASTGLKDTGELFF.

The chain recombines TRBV7-9 with TRBJ2-7; 9 bases map to TRBD1. The germline V gene encodes CDR1 SEHNR and CDR2 FQNEAQ (reference sequence). With V trimmed by 6 bases and J by 2 bases, 8 bases remained unmatched. This CDR3 has 15 amino acids. The CDR3 sequence: CASSFTTGGAYEQYF. Written as DNA, the CDR3 is TGTGCCAGCAGTTTTACGACAGGGGGAGCCTACGAGCAGTACTTC.

This chain connects TRBV15 to TRBJ2-1; the match to TRBD2 covers 7 bases. CDR3 length: 21 residues. Losses at the gene ends were 0 bases for V and 2 bases for J; bases not matched to a gene: 19. Germline loops: CDR1 LNHNV, CDR2 YYDKDF (reference sequence). The CDR3 nucleotides read TGTGCCACCAGCAGAGAAGCGGGGATTAGCGGGCCAGGGAGAGCCTACAATGAGCAGTTCTTC. This sequence encodes CATSREAGISGPGRAYNEQFF.

The chain combines TRBV5-4 with TRBJ2-7, with 10 nucleotides matching TRBD1. This CDR3 region has 15 residues. Germline assignment: CDR1 SGHNT and CDR2 YYREEE (reference sequence). V lost 5 bases to trimming and J lost 6 bases; unmatched junction nucleotides: 11. DNA of the CDR3: TGTGCCAGCAGACAAGGGGGACAGGGGACGGGCGAGCAGTACTTC. It specifies CASRQGGQGTGEQYF.

In this sample, this clone turned up a few times. V gene TRBV11-3 combines with J gene TRBJ1-2; D remains ambiguous. Trimming took 0 bases from V and 2 from J, leaving 10 bases between them. The CDR3 is 15 residues long. Germline lookup yields CDR1 SGHNT and CDR2 YENEEA. The CDR3 region has the DNA TGTGCCAGCAGCTTAGATCAAGGCAGGAACTATGGCTACACCTTC. Translated, it gives CASSLDQGRNYGYTF.

The table lists this clone with a few counts. Its ends do not fully match the called genes, so a read error is possible. The CDR3 DNA is TGCGCCAGCAGCAAAGAGGGGCGGGGACACACCGGGGAGCTGTTTTTT. Translated, it gives CASSKEGRGHTGELFF. The chain carries TRBV4-3 and TRBJ2-2, with D possibly being TRBD2 (6 bases). Per the germline V gene, CDR1 is LGHNA and CDR2 is YSLEER. The CDR3 is 16 amino acids.